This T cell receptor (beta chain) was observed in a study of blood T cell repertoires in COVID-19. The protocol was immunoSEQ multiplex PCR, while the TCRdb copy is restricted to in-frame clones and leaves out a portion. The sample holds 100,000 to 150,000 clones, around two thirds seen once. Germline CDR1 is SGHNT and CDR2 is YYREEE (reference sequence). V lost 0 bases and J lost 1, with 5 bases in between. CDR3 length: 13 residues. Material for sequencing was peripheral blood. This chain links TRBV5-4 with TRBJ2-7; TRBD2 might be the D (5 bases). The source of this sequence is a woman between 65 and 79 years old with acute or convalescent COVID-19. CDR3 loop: CASSLAGSYEQYF. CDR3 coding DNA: TGTGCCAGCAGCTTGGCGGGATCCTACGAGCAGTACTTC.